The 18 T cell receptor beta chains presented below share a single source sample, sequenced in a study of blood T cells in healthy people across ages. It was with a sample-barcoded 5' primer and a J-beta primer mix that a second PCR of roughly 7 to 12 cycles was run. TCRdb re-called the 5' RACE reads through MiXCR, storing one row per CDR3 protein. The sample consists of roughly 800,000 distinct CDR3 sequences, roughly 40% of them appearing once. Sequencing input: blood. Every receptor here comes from a man younger than 35 in good health.

This chain uses TRBV30 with TRBJ1-1, with TRBD1 matching 10 bases. The CDR3 covers 14 residues. The V segment lost 3 bases and the J segment 4 bases; nucleotides outside the gene matches: 5. Germline loops: CDR1 GTSNPN, CDR2 SVGIG (reference sequence). This CDR3 reads CAWRRTGGSTEAFF. The CDR3 DNA reads as TGTGCCTGGAGACGGACAGGGGGTTCCACTGAAGCTTTCTTT.

This clonotype was counted a few times. V is TRBV7-8 and J is TRBJ1-5; TRBD1 aligns across 7 bases. J gave up 4 bases and V 0 bases, and 6 bases lay outside the gene matches. There are 16 residues in the CDR3. The germline V gene has CDR1 SGHVS and CDR2 FQNEAQ. CDR3 coding DNA: TGTGCCAGCAGCTTAGCCCCAGGGGGATGGAATCAGCCCCAGCATTTT. Its translation is CASSLAPGGWNQPQHF. Based on the CDR3 plus reference TRBV7-8 and TRBJ1-5, the full variable domain is GAGVSQSPRYKVAKRGQDVALRCDPISGHVSLFWYQQALGQGPEFLTYFQNEAQLDKSGLPSDRFFAERPEGSVSTLKIQRTQQEDSAVYLCASSLAPGGWNQPQHFGDGTRLSIL.

The chain carries TRBV20-1 and TRBJ1-5; possibly TRBD1 for D (5 bases). Germline CDR1 reads DFQATT; CDR2 reads SNEGSKA (reference sequence). The CDR3 has 14 residues. Trimming shortened V by 2 bases and J by 7 bases, and 15 bases separated the two germline ends. CDR3 DNA: TGCAGTGCTAGACCGGGGCAGTTCTACCAGCCCCAGCATTTT. Encoded protein: CSARPGQFYQPQHF.

This clonotype was recorded a few times. The V and J genes are TRBV6-6 and TRBJ1-2, with a possible D match to TRBD1 (5 bases). V was clipped by 0 bases and J by 0 bases, with 11 bases between them. This CDR3 has 16 residues. Germline V gives CDR1 MNHNY, CDR2 SVGAGI (reference sequence). CDR3 nucleotide sequence: TGTGCCAGCAGTTACTCGAGGCAGGGACCTAACTATGGCTACACCTTC. Protein sequence: CASSYSRQGPNYGYTF.

In its sample, this clonotype was seen a few times. The chain couples TRBV9 to TRBJ2-1; D is ambiguous. The CDR3 runs to 14 residues. Looked up from germline, CDR1 is SGDLS and CDR2 is YYNGEE. V lost 3 bases and J lost 5, with 12 bases in between. CDR3 sequence reads: CASSAPRADNEQFF. For the CDR3, the DNA is TGTGCCAGCAGCGCCCCCCGGGCCGACAATGAGCAGTTCTTC.

This chain links TRBV6-1 with TRBJ1-1; 7 bases align to TRBD1. J was trimmed by 4 bases and V by 3 bases; bases with no gene match: 11. The CDR3 is 16 residues long. The germline CDR1 and CDR2 sequences are MNHNS and SASEGT. CDR3 sequence: CASSETGRPVGTEAFF. The CDR3 bases are TGTGCCAGCAGTGAGACAGGGCGTCCGGTCGGCACTGAAGCTTTCTTT.

V gene TRBV7-2 combines with J gene TRBJ2-7; TRBD2 matches at 7 bases. CDR3 length equals 15 residues. CDR1 is SGHTA, CDR2 FQGNSA, per germline. Trimming cost V 2 bases and J 4 bases; bases outside gene matches: 8. CDR3 sequence: CASSLPGREGYEQYF. Written as DNA, the CDR3 is TGTGCCAGCAGCTTACCAGGCAGGGAGGGTTACGAGCAGTACTTC.

Turning to this clonotype: This could be a read error, since a much larger clone is one nucleotide away. This chain uses TRBV7-6 with TRBJ1-2, with D hard to call. The CDR3 runs 14 residues. Deletions cut 5 bases from V and 4 bases from J, with 14 bases between. CDR1 SGHVS and CDR2 FNYEAQ come from the germline V gene. Written as DNA, the CDR3 is TGTGCCAGCAGCCCTAGCTCGGGTCCCTATGGCTACACCTTC. It encodes CASSPSSGPYGYTF.

The chain links TRBV5-5 to TRBJ1-6, with 7 bases identical to TRBD1. The CDR3 length is 15 residues. CDR1 and CDR2 (germline): SGHKS, YYEKEE (reference sequence). V lost 4 bases, J lost 7 bases, and 8 bases stayed unmatched. The CDR3 DNA sequence: TGTGCCAGCAGCCCCCCGGGACAGAGAAATTCACCCCTCCACTTT. Translating gives CASSPPGQRNSPLHF.

The sample holds a few counts of this clonotype. The chain joins TRBV9 to TRBJ2-7; D possibly uses TRBD1 or TRBD2 (5 bases each). Between the trimmed V and J ends, which lost 0 bases and 1 base, there was a span of 11 bases. The V gene's germline CDR1 is SGDLS and CDR2 YYNGEE. This CDR3 has 15 residues. The CDR3 nucleotides read TGTGCCAGCAGCGTAGCGGGGCAGGGATCCTACGAGCAGTACTTC. It encodes CASSVAGQGSYEQYF.

This chain connects TRBV12-3 or TRBV12-4 to TRBJ1-1; D is perhaps TRBD1 (5 bases). Trimming cost V 5 bases and J 4 bases, with 11 bases left between them. There are 13 residues in the CDR3. The CDR3 DNA reads TGTGCCAGCAGTGACAGTTATGGCACTGAAGCTTTCTTT. Residues: CASSDSYGTEAFF.

The chain joins TRBV4-2 to TRBJ2-3, with 7 bases fitting TRBD2. Losses at the gene ends were 1 base for V and 3 bases for J; bases not matched to a gene: 19. The CDR3 runs to 20 residues. Germline CDR1 is LGHNA and CDR2 is YNFKEQ. The CDR3 sequence: CASSQVWAGTQRGGTDTQYF. Written as DNA, the CDR3 is TGTGCCAGCAGCCAAGTTTGGGCGGGGACTCAGCGGGGAGGGACAGATACGCAGTATTTT.

The V call is TRBV5-1, the J call TRBJ2-7; D call uncertain. The CDR3 consists of 14 residues. Germline CDR1 SGHRS, CDR2 YFSETQ. V lost 4 bases to trimming and J lost 2 bases, with 13 bases between them. CDR3 loop: CASSNRRSAYEQYF. For the CDR3, the DNA is TGCGCCAGCAGCAATCGGAGATCGGCCTACGAGCAGTACTTC.

Worth noting for this clonotype: This may stem from a read error, because a much larger clone lies one nucleotide away. The rearrangement uses TRBV20-1 and TRBJ1-2; the D is unclear. The CDR3 extends over 14 amino acids. The V gene lost 3 bases and the J gene lost 7 bases, with 18 bases spanning the gap. Looked up from germline, CDR1 is DFQATT and CDR2 is SNEGSKA (reference sequence). The CDR3 spells CSARSREEACGYTF. For the CDR3, the DNA is TGCAGTGCTAGGAGTAGGGAGGAGGCCTGTGGCTACACCTTC.

The sample holds one count of this clonotype. The J gene is TRBJ2-1, the V gene TRBV10-3, with 10 bases lining up with TRBD2. The J segment lost 7 bases and the V segment lost 8 bases, leaving 8 bases of the junction unmatched. CDR3 length: 14 amino acids. In germline, CDR1 is ENHRY, CDR2 SYGVKD. CDR3 amino acids: CAIRDSGGGNEQFF. The CDR3 DNA follows: TGTGCCATCCGGGACAGCGGGGGGGGGAATGAGCAGTTCTTC.

Remarks on this clonotype: This may be a read error: a much more frequent sequence differs by one nucleotide. CDR3 nucleotides: TGTGCCATCAGTGAGATCTATGAGCAGTACTTC. It is translated as CAISEIYEQYF. The rearrangement links TRBV10-3 to TRBJ2-5; D gene unclear. The CDR3 loop spans 11 amino acids. Deletions cut 2 bases from V and 11 bases from J, with 9 bases between. In germline, CDR1 is ENHRY, CDR2 SYGVKD.

This clonotype was detected ten times or more. This chain links TRBV5-1 with TRBJ2-7; tentatively, D is TRBD1 (5 bases). V gave up 5 bases and J gave up 2 bases, with 14 bases separating them. Looked up from germline, CDR1 is SGHRS and CDR2 is YFSETQ. The CDR3 length is 14 residues. As DNA, the CDR3 is TGCGCCAGCAGGAGAAGGGGCTACACCTACGAGCAGTACTTC. This codes for CASRRRGYTYEQYF.

The chain is built from TRBV12-3 or TRBV12-4 and TRBJ1-1; no clear D. The CDR3 totals 15 residues. Trimming removed 1 base from V and 6 bases from J, with 15 bases in between. Written as DNA, the CDR3 is TGTGCCAGCAGTTTAGAGTCGCCGGGTGTCGCTGAAGCTTTCTTT. Translation: CASSLESPGVAEAFF.